The 32 T cell receptor beta chains in this list originate from one sample, sequenced in a study of read filtering for tumor transcriptome and immune sequencing. The library was built from around 400 ng RNA with molecular barcoded adaptors for alpha/delta and beta/gamma chains. TCRdb re-called the reads through MiXCR, storing one row per CDR3 protein. The profile covers tens of thousands of distinct CDR3 sequences, with roughly 15% appearing a single time and around three fifths taken by the ten largest. Source material: a population of CD138-negative cells sorted from bone marrow. The receptors stem from a donor at least 40 years old with multiple myeloma.

This clonotype was recorded at least ten times. The V gene is TRBV11-2, the J gene TRBJ1-1, with D hard to call. The CDR3 runs to 14 residues. Germline CDR1 SGHAT, CDR2 FQNNGV. Trimming took off 3 bases at V and 0 bases at J, with 8 bases between the two ends. The CDR3 DNA reads as TGTGCCAGCAGCTTCGGTATGGTGAACACTGAAGCTTTCTTT. This gives the protein CASSFGMVNTEAFF.

The DNA for the CDR3 is TGCAGCGTTGAAGAGGGAGAACTAGAGGCAGATACGCAGTATTTT. Amino acids: CSVEEGELEADTQYF. The chain has TRBV29-1 and TRBJ2-3; possibly TRBD2 for D (5 bases). The CDR3 runs 15 residues. Germline V gene data show CDR1 as SQVTM and CDR2 as ANQGSEA. Trimming stripped 0 bases from V and 4 bases from J, with 14 bases between.

Concerning this clonotype: Mismatch with germline at one junction end may stem from a read error. V and J are TRBV11-2 and TRBJ2-3, with TRBD2 as a possible D gene (5 bases). CDR1 SGHAT and CDR2 FQNNGV come from the germline V gene. This CDR3 is 17 amino acids long. CDR3 sequence reads: CASGLDLVPASTDTQYF. As DNA, the CDR3 is TGTGCCAGCGGCTTAGATCTGGTCCCCGCTAGCACAGATACGCAGTACTTT. Full variable domain (remainder filled in from reference TRBV11-2 and TRBJ2-3): EAGVAQSPRYKIIEKRQSVAFWCNPISGHATLYWYQQILGQGPKLLIQFQNNGVVDDSQLPKDRFSAERLKGVDSTLKIQPAKLEDSAVYLCASGLDLVPASTDTQYFGPGTRLTVL.

In this sample, this clonotype turned up many times. The rearrangement uses TRBV20-1 and TRBJ2-7; tentatively, D is TRBD2 (6 bases). V was shortened by 0 bases and J by 4 bases, with 19 bases between the two germline ends. Germline V CDR1 and CDR2: DFQATT, SNEGSKA (reference sequence). The CDR3 is made up of 16 amino acids. The CDR3: CSARDLPHRAGYEQYF. The CDR3 coding sequence is TGCAGTGCTAGAGATCTTCCGCATAGGGCGGGGTACGAGCAGTACTTC.

In its sample, this clonotype was seen many times. The rearrangement links TRBV20-1 to TRBJ2-1, with 11 bases that match TRBD1. The V segment lost 0 bases and the J segment 0 bases; nucleotides outside the gene matches: 7. CDR3 length equals 18 residues. The germline V gene has CDR1 DFQATT and CDR2 SNEGSKA (reference sequence). The chain's CDR3 is CSARDIPGQGGSYNEQFF. CDR3 nucleotides: TGCAGTGCTAGAGACATCCCGGGACAGGGGGGCTCCTACAATGAGCAGTTCTTC.

This clonotype was picked up many times. This rearrangement joins TRBV4-1 to TRBJ2-7, with TRBD2 matching over 10 bases. Germline V CDR1 and CDR2: MGHRA, YSYEKL. The CDR3 is 16 amino acids. Losses at the gene ends were 1 base for V and 6 bases for J; bases not matched to a gene: 9. CDR3 sequence reads: CASSQVTSGALVEQYF. The CDR3 DNA sequence: TGCGCCAGCAGCCAAGTCACTAGCGGGGCCCTCGTCGAGCAGTACTTC.

In this sample, this clonotype turned up a few times. The gene calls are TRBV5-1 and TRBJ2-4; no reliable D call. CDR3 length: 16 amino acids. Germline V gene sequence: CDR1 SGHRS, CDR2 YFSETQ. V lost 0 bases to trimming and J lost 0 bases, with 10 bases between them. The CDR3 protein is CASSLVVGIAKNIQYF. The CDR3 DNA reads as TGCGCCAGCAGCTTGGTGGTGGGCATAGCCAAAAACATTCAGTACTTC.

Of note for this clonotype: The junction shows a germline mismatch at one end, possibly a read error. This sequence joins TRBV7-9 and TRBJ2-2, with D maybe TRBD2 (5 bases). Germline CDR1 is SEHNR and CDR2 is FQNEAQ (reference sequence). This CDR3 contains 17 residues. This chain's CDR3 is CASSLGLWTGNTGELFF. In DNA form, the CDR3 reads TGTGCCAGCAGTTTAGGTCTATGGACGGGGAACACCGGGGAGCTGTTTTTC.

This clonotype was counted between two and nine times. V is TRBV19 and J is TRBJ2-7; D is possibly TRBD1 (7 bases). There are 15 residues in the CDR3. Germline-derived CDR1 and CDR2 are LNHDA and SQIVND (reference sequence). The V end was cut by 7 bases, the J end by 7 bases, with 23 bases between. The CDR3 nucleotides are TGTGCCAGTACCCCCGCGGGGACAGCCGTTGGAGAGCAGTACTTC. Translated: CASTPAGTAVGEQYF.

This clonotype was observed a handful of times. The J gene is TRBJ2-5, the V gene TRBV11-2, with 9 bases lining up with TRBD2. Trimming took 1 base from V and 7 from J; bases not matched to a gene: 7. The V gene's germline CDR1 is SGHAT and CDR2 FQNNGV. CDR3 length: 15 amino acids. The CDR3 sequence: CASSLGAGGPVTQYF. CDR3 in DNA: TGTGCCAGCAGCTTAGGGGCGGGAGGGCCTGTGACCCAGTACTTC.

This clonotype was detected only a few times. This rearrangement joins TRBV5-1 to TRBJ2-3; D perhaps matches TRBD1 (6 bases). Between the trimmed V and J ends, which lost 4 bases and 0 bases, there was a span of 12 bases. CDR1 is SGHRS and CDR2 is YFSETQ in the germline V gene. The CDR3 is made up of 15 amino acids. CDR3 amino acids: CASSKTGASTDTQYF. CDR3 coding DNA: TGCGCCAGCAGCAAGACAGGAGCAAGCACAGATACGCAGTATTTT.

This clonotype was counted only a few times. This sequence joins TRBV11-2 and TRBJ2-3, with D maybe TRBD1 (5 bases). The V gene's germline CDR1 is SGHAT and CDR2 FQNNGV. The CDR3 covers 17 residues. V lost 5 bases, J lost 6 bases, and 24 bases lay in between. This chain's CDR3 is CASSSRPFRLRQDTQYF. In DNA, the CDR3 is TGTGCCAGCAGCAGCAGACCATTTCGCCTACGACAGGATACGCAGTATTTT.

This clonotype was counted many times. The chain carries TRBV10-3 and TRBJ2-3, with D possibly being TRBD1 (5 bases). Germline loops: CDR1 ENHRY, CDR2 SYGVKD. The CDR3 loop spans 12 amino acids. V was cut by 8 bases and J by 4 bases, with 10 bases left in between. CDR3 region: CAIEDNSDTQYF. The DNA of the CDR3 is TGTGCCATCGAGGACAATTCAGATACGCAGTATTTT.

On this clonotype: A clone one base away is much larger, so this may be a read error. The CDR3 DNA sequence: TGCAGCGCCCGGGTTGCGGGAGTTGCGCATAACGCCGGGGGGCTGTTTTTT. This gives the protein CSARVAGVAHNAGGLFF. The chain carries TRBV29-1 and TRBJ2-2; 7 bases are shared with TRBD2. Germline V gives CDR1 SQVTM, CDR2 ANQGSEA. The CDR3 totals 17 residues.

This clonotype was observed many times. The chain carries TRBV7-9 and TRBJ2-7; possible D gene TRBD1, 6 bases. Germline CDR1 is SEHNR and CDR2 is FQNEAQ (reference sequence). The V gene lost 3 bases and the J gene lost 12 bases, with 15 bases spanning the gap. This CDR3 is 12 amino acids long. The CDR3 nucleotides read TGTGCCAGCAGCTTCGGGACAAGGAGGTTGTACTTC. This gives the protein CASSFGTRRLYF.

This clonotype appeared a few times. The V call is TRBV19, the J call TRBJ2-7, with 7 bases lining up with TRBD2. The ends lost 4 bases at V and 7 bases at J; junction bases unmatched: 10. The germline CDR1 and CDR2 sequences are LNHDA and SQIVND (reference sequence). This CDR3 region has 14 residues. The DNA for the CDR3 is TGTGCCAGTAGTACGGGGGGTTCTACGCGGGAGCAGTACTTC. Residues: CASSTGGSTREQYF.

In this sample, this clonotype turned up many times. The chain links TRBV28 to TRBJ1-4, with a weak D call TRBD1 (6 bases). The germline V and J ends were trimmed by 5 bases and 7 bases, with 11 bases remaining between them. The CDR3 is made up of 13 amino acids. The germline V gene encodes CDR1 MDHEN and CDR2 SYDVKM. CDR3 in DNA: TGTGCCAGCAGTGGGCAGGGGCTTGAAAAACTGTTTTTT. Protein sequence: CASSGQGLEKLFF.

This clonotype was seen repeatedly, ten times or more. The chain links TRBV4-1 to TRBJ1-6; D remains unclear. V lost 4 bases and J lost 3, with 16 bases in between. Per germline, CDR1 MGHRA and CDR2 YSYEKL. This CDR3 comprises 17 residues. CDR3 region: CASSLRVGTDYNSPLHF. CDR3 DNA: TGCGCCAGCAGCCTTCGGGTAGGAACAGACTATAATTCACCCCTCCACTTT.

This sequence joins TRBV7-2 and TRBJ2-6; D remains unclear. There are 17 residues in the CDR3. V was trimmed by 1 base and J by 0 bases, leaving 10 bases between them. Germline CDR1 SGHTA, CDR2 FQGNSA. The CDR3 loop reads CASSLGQKVSGANVLTF. The CDR3 DNA sequence: TGTGCCAGCAGCTTAGGGCAAAAGGTCTCTGGGGCCAACGTCCTGACTTTC.

At least ten counts were recorded for this clonotype. The chain uses TRBV20-1 and TRBJ2-7, with TRBD1 identical over 7 bases. V trimming: 4 bases; J trimming: 4 bases; junction bases outside the gene matches: 10. The CDR3 is made up of 14 amino acids. Germline loops: CDR1 DFQATT, CDR2 SNEGSKA (reference sequence). The CDR3 is CSANPDRARYEQYF. The CDR3 bases are TGCAGTGCTAACCCAGACAGGGCTAGGTACGAGCAGTACTTC.

This clonotype was counted many times. The chain recombines TRBV6-1 with TRBJ2-1; D unclear. This CDR3 is built from 14 residues. Deletions cut 1 base from V and 0 bases from J, with 4 bases between. Germline V gene lookup returns CDR1 MNHNS and CDR2 SASEGT. CDR3 region: CASSEVSSYNEQFF. The CDR3, as DNA: TGTGCCAGCAGTGAAGTTAGCTCCTACAATGAGCAGTTCTTC.

There are many counts of this clonotype. V usage is TRBV7-6 and J usage is TRBJ2-3; the D call may be TRBD1 or TRBD2 (5 bases each). Trimming cost V 4 bases and J 8 bases, with 25 bases left between them. The length of the CDR3 is 17 residues. CDR1 and CDR2 from the germline V gene are SGHVS and FNYEAQ. The CDR3 DNA follows: TGTGCCAGCAGCTCCGATTACGCCGGGGACGGGGCGATTACGCAGTATTTT. Encoded protein: CASSSDYAGDGAITQYF.

This clonotype was picked up many times. This rearrangement joins TRBV9 to TRBJ2-3; 11 bases fit TRBD2. V lost 3 bases and J lost 2; bases outside the gene matches: 2. Germline assignment: CDR1 SGDLS and CDR2 YYNGEE. The CDR3 totals 15 residues. The CDR3: CASSAGLAATDTQYF. CDR3 DNA sequence: TGTGCCAGCAGCGCGGGACTAGCGGCCACAGATACGCAGTATTTT.

This clonotype was detected many times. The genes are TRBV20-1 and TRBJ2-7, with a weak D call TRBD2 (6 bases). V lost 0 bases, J lost 0 bases, and 15 bases lay in between. This CDR3 has 16 amino acids. Germline CDR1 and CDR2: DFQATT and SNEGSKA (reference sequence). The CDR3 reads CSARDFGRGSSYEQYF. CDR3 coding DNA: TGCAGTGCTAGAGATTTCGGGAGAGGGAGCTCCTACGAGCAGTACTTC.

This clonotype appeared many times. The chain has TRBV7-6 and TRBJ2-2; D possibly corresponds to TRBD1 (6 bases). Germline V CDR1 and CDR2: SGHVS, FNYEAQ. V was trimmed by 1 base and J by 6 bases, leaving 15 bases between them. This CDR3 is built from 16 residues. The CDR3 loop reads CASSLVLMQGSGELFF. CDR3 DNA sequence: TGTGCCAGCAGCTTAGTACTTATGCAGGGGTCCGGGGAGCTGTTTTTT.

Details on this clonotype: The junction departs from the called germline gene at one end, perhaps through a read error. The chain employs TRBV6-5 and TRBJ1-1; D call uncertain. The germline V gene encodes CDR1 MNHEY and CDR2 SVGAGI. The CDR3 loop spans 13 amino acids. CDR3 loop: CASSYGPAVEALF. The CDR3 DNA is TGTGCCAGCAGTTATGGGCCAGCCGTTGAAGCTCTCTTT.

In regard to this clonotype: Given a much more abundant clone one base away, this may be a read error. Without the conserved terminal phenylalanine or tryptophan, this CDR3 likely stems from a read error. This chain connects TRBV5-5 to TRBJ2-3; unclear D gene. Deletions cut 0 bases from V and 0 bases from J, with 8 bases between. The CDR3 consists of 15 residues. The germline CDR1 and CDR2 sequences are SGHKS and YYEKEE (reference sequence). CDR3 coding DNA: TGTGCCAGCAGCTTGGGAGCAAGCAGCACAGATACGCAGTATCTT. Residues: CASSLGASSTDTQYL.

This clonotype was detected ten times or more. The V call is TRBV7-9, the J call TRBJ1-1; TRBD1 is a possible D gene (5 bases). The ends were cut back, 5 bases at V and 1 base at J, with 11 bases in the middle. Germline lookup yields CDR1 SEHNR and CDR2 FQNEAQ (reference sequence). There are 14 residues in the CDR3. The CDR3: CASSPWDRNTEAFF. CDR3 nucleotide sequence: TGTGCCAGCAGCCCGTGGGACCGGAACACTGAAGCTTTCTTT. Full variable domain (remainder filled in from reference TRBV7-9 and TRBJ1-1): DTGVSQNPRHKITKRGQNVTFRCDPISEHNRLYWYRQTLGQGPEFLTYFQNEAQLEKSRLLSDRFSAERPKGSFSTLEIQRTEQGDSAMYLCASSPWDRNTEAFFGQGTRLTVV.

This clonotype showed up many times. V is TRBV20-1 and J is TRBJ2-7; TRBD1 matches 11 bases. The CDR3 is 16 residues long. Unmatched junction bases numbered 9, after V lost 3 bases and J lost 2 bases. Germline CDR1 DFQATT, CDR2 SNEGSKA (reference sequence). The DNA for the CDR3 is TGCAGTGCTAGTCCTGAGGGGGACAGGGGGACCTACGAGCAGTACTTC. Translation: CSASPEGDRGTYEQYF.

This clonotype has at least ten counts. The chain uses TRBV19 and TRBJ1-2; no definite D call. Trimming shortened V by 0 bases and J by 2 bases, and 10 bases separated the two germline ends. Germline-derived CDR1 and CDR2 are LNHDA and SQIVND (reference sequence). The length of the CDR3 is 15 residues. The CDR3 loop is CASSIDGVTNYGYTF. DNA of the CDR3: TGTGCCAGTAGTATAGATGGGGTCACGAACTATGGCTACACCTTC. The entire variable domain, with the rest obtained from reference TRBV19 and TRBJ1-2, is as follows: DGGITQSPKYLFRKEGQNVTLSCEQNLNHDAMYWYRQDPGQGLRLIYYSQIVNDFQKGDIAEGYSVSREKKESFPLTVTSAQKNPTAFYLCASSIDGVTNYGYTFGSGTRLTVV.

In this sample, this clonotype turned up a few times. One end of the junction fails to match germline, which may point to a read error. The gene calls are TRBV11-2 and TRBJ2-1; D uncertain. The CDR3 contains 12 residues. Germline CDR1 is SGHAT and CDR2 is FQNNGV. CDR3 in DNA: TGTGCCTCCCTAGAGGCCAACAATGGGCAGTTCTTC. This sequence encodes CASLEANNGQFF. The full variable domain, rest sourced from reference TRBV11-2 and TRBJ2-1, is EAGVAQSPRYKIIEKRQSVAFWCNPISGHATLYWYQQILGQGPKLLIQFQNNGVVDDSQLPKDRFSAERLKGVDSTLKIQPAKLEDSAVYLCASLEANNGQFFGPGTRLTVL.

The sample holds many counts of this clonotype. The chain carries TRBV20-1 and TRBJ2-7; 9 nucleotides agree with TRBD2. V dropped 1 base and J dropped 4; count of bases not matched to a gene: 5. This CDR3 has 14 residues. CDR1 is DFQATT and CDR2 is SNEGSKA in the germline V gene (reference sequence). The CDR3 reads CSARGVAGVYEQYF. The DNA for the CDR3 is TGCAGTGCTAGAGGAGTAGCGGGAGTGTACGAGCAGTACTTC.